The clone carrying this TCR beta chain was recorded a few times. Its antigen remains unidentified. The sample originates from a study of regulatory T cells in long-lasting Graves disease. Study results and caveats: Accuracy may have been reduced by the small sample size. Researchers reported studying only peripheral blood, not thyroid tissue. There were preferences for TRBV28, TRBJ1-2 and TRBJ2-5 in persistent disease. Persistent Graves' patients showed less TCR diversity than newly diagnosed patients showed.

Regarding time point: persistent/refractory GD, antithyroid drugs over 5 years with positive TRAb. Extracted RNA from PBMCs served as the source of the TCR library. The V end was cut by 7 bases, the J end by 0 bases, with 16 bases between. Germline V CDR1 and CDR2: MDHEN, SYDVKM. The length of the CDR3 is 16 residues. TCR beta libraries were built with iRepertoire HTBI primers and Arm-PCR of CDR3 regions. TCRdb reanalysed the multiplex PCR reads using MiXCR and keeps one entry per CDR3 protein. The data contain roughly 400,000 distinct CDR3 sequences, around 23% of them singletons. V gene TRBV28 combines with J gene TRBJ1-5; D might be TRBD1 (5 bases). The source material was peripheral blood mononuclear cells (PBMCs), sampled when the disease was refractory, from a patient treated with antithyroid drugs. The source of this sequence is a female donor with Graves disease. This CDR3 is CASIRGGGVSNQPQHF. Here the CDR3 DNA reads TGTGCCAGCATCCGGGGGGGGGGGGTTAGCAATCAGCCCCAGCATTTT.